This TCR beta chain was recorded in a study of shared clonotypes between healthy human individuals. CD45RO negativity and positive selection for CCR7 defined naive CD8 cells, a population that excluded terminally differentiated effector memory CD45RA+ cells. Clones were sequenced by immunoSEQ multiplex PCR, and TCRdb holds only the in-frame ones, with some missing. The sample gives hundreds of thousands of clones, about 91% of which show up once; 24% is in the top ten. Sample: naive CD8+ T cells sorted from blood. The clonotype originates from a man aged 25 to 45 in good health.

CDR3 loop: CSVITRLGYTF. In nucleotides, the CDR3 is TGCAGCGTCATCACCCGCCTTGGCTACACCTTC. The chain couples TRBV29-1 to TRBJ1-2; D not resolved. CDR1 SQVTM and CDR2 ANQGSEA come from the germline V gene. The V and J ends lost 6 bases and 7 bases respectively, with 12 bases between them. The CDR3 runs to 11 residues.